This is a list of T cell receptor beta chains from one sample in a study of long-term antiretroviral therapy in people with HIV. Only in-frame clones appear in the TCRdb table, and some are missing; sequencing was by immunoSEQ multiplex PCR. The table includes 35,000 to 45,000 clones, roughly 80% detected once. The sample consisted of unsorted PBMCs, taken 3.4 years after starting antiretroviral therapy. These receptors all stem from a man aged 30-40 years with HIV. Both conserved end residues are part of each CDR3. Each record gives: J gene, V gene, clone size, D gene, CDR3 DNA, CDR3 protein. D genes are given only for firm matches. Rows give clone size only sometimes, using once, few, many, or a class for an expanded clone.

j_call: TRBJ2-2; v_call: TRBV30; clone_size: NA; d_call: TRBD2; cdr3_nt: TGTGCCTGGACCGGGGGGGCCTCCACCGGGGAGCTGTTTTTT; cdr3_aa: CAWTGGASTGELFF
j_call: TRBJ2-7; v_call: TRBV4-3; clone_size: few; d_call: TRBD2; cdr3_nt: TGCGCCAGCAGCCAAGAAGGGACTAGCGGCTACGAGCAGTACTTC; cdr3_aa: CASSQEGTSGYEQYF
j_call: TRBJ2-2; v_call: TRBV25-1; clone_size: NA; d_call: TRBD2; cdr3_nt: TGTGCCAGCAGTGATCTCCTAGCGGCTGGCACCGGGGAGCTGTTTTTT; cdr3_aa: CASSDLLAAGTGELFF
j_call: TRBJ2-6; v_call: TRBV6-6; clone_size: NA; d_call: NA; cdr3_nt: TGTGCCAGCAACGCCGGGGCGACTGGGGCCAACGTCCTGACTTTC; cdr3_aa: CASNAGATGANVLTF
j_call: TRBJ2-1; v_call: TRBV6-6; clone_size: NA; d_call: NA; cdr3_nt: TGTGCCAGCAGTCCGTATGAACCCTGGGAGCAGTTCTTC; cdr3_aa: CASSPYEPWEQFF
j_call: TRBJ2-3; v_call: TRBV2; clone_size: NA; d_call: TRBD1; cdr3_nt: TGTGCCAGCAGTCGGGACAGGGGTACAGATACGCAGTATTTT; cdr3_aa: CASSRDRGTDTQYF
j_call: TRBJ2-1; v_call: TRBV7-9; clone_size: NA; d_call: TRBD2; cdr3_nt: TGTGCCAGCAACCAAATAGCTAGCGGGAGTGGCTACAATGAGCAGTTCTTC; cdr3_aa: CASNQIASGSGYNEQFF
j_call: TRBJ2-2; v_call: TRBV9; clone_size: NA; d_call: NA; cdr3_nt: TGTGCCAGCAGCGTAGTATGGCCTGGGGAGCTGTTTTTT; cdr3_aa: CASSVVWPGELFF
j_call: TRBJ2-2; v_call: TRBV6-4; clone_size: NA; d_call: NA; cdr3_nt: TGTGCCAGCAGTGGCGGAGGGGACGCCGGGGAGCTGTTTTTT; cdr3_aa: CASSGGGDAGELFF
j_call: TRBJ2-1; v_call: TRBV19; clone_size: few; d_call: TRBD1; cdr3_nt: TGTGCCAGTAGTCCACCGGGACAGATCCATGAGCAGTTCTTC; cdr3_aa: CASSPPGQIHEQFF
j_call: TRBJ2-5; v_call: TRBV21-1; clone_size: NA; d_call: NA; cdr3_nt: TGTGCCAGCAGCAAAGGTTTCCTAGCGGCACAAGAGACCCAGTACTTC; cdr3_aa: CASSKGFLAAQETQYF
j_call: TRBJ1-5; v_call: TRBV27; clone_size: NA; d_call: NA; cdr3_nt: TGTGCCAGCAGTGGCCTAGGGCGGCAGCCCCAGCATTTT; cdr3_aa: CASSGLGRQPQHF
j_call: TRBJ2-5; v_call: TRBV5-4; clone_size: NA; d_call: TRBD2; cdr3_nt: TGTGCCAGCAGCCCGGGGGGGACTAGCGTAGAGACCCAGTACTTC; cdr3_aa: CASSPGGTSVETQYF
j_call: TRBJ1-1; v_call: TRBV18; clone_size: NA; d_call: NA; cdr3_nt: TGTGCCAGCTCACCAACGAACACTGAAGCTTTCTTT; cdr3_aa: CASSPTNTEAFF
j_call: TRBJ2-7; v_call: TRBV7-8; clone_size: few; d_call: TRBD2; cdr3_nt: TGTGCCAGCAGCTTAGTCACCGGGACTAGCGACGAGCAGTACTTC; cdr3_aa: CASSLVTGTSDEQYF
j_call: TRBJ2-1; v_call: TRBV2; clone_size: NA; d_call: TRBD2; cdr3_nt: TGTGCCAGCAGTGAAGATGGGGCGGGAGGTCAGAATGAGCAGTTCTTC; cdr3_aa: CASSEDGAGGQNEQFF
j_call: TRBJ2-2; v_call: TRBV19; clone_size: NA; d_call: NA; cdr3_nt: TGTGCCAGTAGTATGGGTATGGCCACCGGGGAGCTGTTTTTT; cdr3_aa: CASSMGMATGELFF
j_call: TRBJ2-1; v_call: TRBV5-4; clone_size: NA; d_call: TRBD1; cdr3_nt: TGTGCCAGCAGCCCTGGGACAGACAATGAGCAGTTCTTC; cdr3_aa: CASSPGTDNEQFF
j_call: TRBJ2-7; v_call: TRBV7-2; clone_size: NA; d_call: NA; cdr3_nt: TGTGCCAGCAGCTACGGTGCATGGTCCTACGAGCAGTACTTC; cdr3_aa: CASSYGAWSYEQYF
j_call: TRBJ2-3; v_call: TRBV10-3; clone_size: once; d_call: NA; cdr3_nt: TGTGCCATCAGTGAGCGGAAGGGAGATACGCAGTATTTT; cdr3_aa: CAISERKGDTQYF
j_call: TRBJ2-1; v_call: TRBV11-2; clone_size: NA; d_call: NA; cdr3_nt: TGTGCCAGCAGCTTAGGGCTCCTTTTGAGCTCCTACAATGAGCAGTTCTTC; cdr3_aa: CASSLGLLLSSYNEQFF
j_call: TRBJ2-7; v_call: TRBV28; clone_size: once; d_call: NA; cdr3_nt: TGTGCCAGCAGTGATAGTAGGGGGGACTACGAGCAGTACTTC; cdr3_aa: CASSDSRGDYEQYF
j_call: TRBJ2-2; v_call: TRBV7-7; clone_size: NA; d_call: NA; cdr3_nt: TGTGCCAGCAGCCATGGGTCCGGGGAGCTGTTTTTT; cdr3_aa: CASSHGSGELFF
j_call: TRBJ2-1; v_call: TRBV11-2; clone_size: NA; d_call: TRBD2; cdr3_nt: TGTGCCAGCAGCTTAAGTCGGACTAGCGGGAGGGTAAATGAGCAGTTCTTC; cdr3_aa: CASSLSRTSGRVNEQFF
j_call: TRBJ1-2; v_call: TRBV28; clone_size: few; d_call: NA; cdr3_nt: TGTGCCGTACAGACTTCAGGGGCGAGGTATGGCTACACCTTC; cdr3_aa: CAVQTSGARYGYTF
j_call: TRBJ2-7; v_call: TRBV7-2; clone_size: once; d_call: TRBD2; cdr3_nt: TGTGCCAGCAGCCGCTGGGAGGGGAGGGAGCAGTACTTC; cdr3_aa: CASSRWEGREQYF
j_call: TRBJ2-7; v_call: TRBV10-3; clone_size: medium-sized; d_call: NA; cdr3_nt: TGTGCCATCAGTGTGGACTCCTCTACCTACGAGCAGTACTTC; cdr3_aa: CAISVDSSTYEQYF
j_call: TRBJ2-3; v_call: TRBV5-6; clone_size: NA; d_call: TRBD2; cdr3_nt: TGTGCCAGCAGCTCAGGACTAGCGAGACCAGATACGCAGTATTTT; cdr3_aa: CASSSGLARPDTQYF
j_call: TRBJ1-2; v_call: TRBV5-1; clone_size: NA; d_call: NA; cdr3_nt: TGCGCCAGCAGCTTGGCGGGAGGGGGCTACACCTTC; cdr3_aa: CASSLAGGGYTF
j_call: TRBJ1-4; v_call: TRBV6-5; clone_size: NA; d_call: NA; cdr3_nt: TGTGCCAGCAGTCCGACAGCTAATTCTGAAAAACTGTTTTTT; cdr3_aa: CASSPTANSEKLFF
j_call: TRBJ2-5; v_call: TRBV6-5; clone_size: NA; d_call: TRBD1; cdr3_nt: TGTGCCAGCAGTTACAATCGGGCAGGGGGCGAGACCCAGTACTTC; cdr3_aa: CASSYNRAGGETQYF
j_call: TRBJ2-7; v_call: TRBV18; clone_size: NA; d_call: NA; cdr3_nt: TGTGCCAGCTCACCTGGGCAGGGGATCTACGAGCAGTACTTC; cdr3_aa: CASSPGQGIYEQYF
j_call: TRBJ2-5; v_call: TRBV9; clone_size: once; d_call: TRBD2; cdr3_nt: TGTGCCAGCAGCGCCGATTCCTGGGAGCGGGAGCGCGGAGAGACCCAGTACTTC; cdr3_aa: CASSADSWERERGETQYF
j_call: TRBJ2-6; v_call: TRBV18; clone_size: NA; d_call: TRBD2; cdr3_nt: TGTGCCAGCGCCAGCGGGACTGGGGCCAACGTCCTGACTTTC; cdr3_aa: CASASGTGANVLTF
j_call: TRBJ2-2; v_call: TRBV5-6; clone_size: medium-sized; d_call: NA; cdr3_nt: TGTGCCAGCAGCCCGCTGCCACAGGTTCTGAACACCGGGGAGCTGTTTTTT; cdr3_aa: CASSPLPQVLNTGELFF
j_call: TRBJ2-5; v_call: TRBV7-7; clone_size: NA; d_call: NA; cdr3_nt: TGTGCCAGCAGCTTAGGATCCTTCCAAGAGACCCAGTACTTC; cdr3_aa: CASSLGSFQETQYF
j_call: TRBJ1-1; v_call: TRBV9; clone_size: NA; d_call: NA; cdr3_nt: TGTGCCAGCAGCGTAGGACCTGGAGCTGAAGCTTTCTTT; cdr3_aa: CASSVGPGAEAFF
j_call: TRBJ2-1; v_call: TRBV9; clone_size: NA; d_call: NA; cdr3_nt: TGTGCCAGCAGCGTAGCCAGCCACAATGAGCAGTTCTTC; cdr3_aa: CASSVASHNEQFF
j_call: TRBJ1-2; v_call: TRBV10-3; clone_size: NA; d_call: NA; cdr3_nt: TGTGCCATCAGTGAGTCGAACCAGGGTTCCTATGGCTACACCTTC; cdr3_aa: CAISESNQGSYGYTF
j_call: TRBJ2-3; v_call: TRBV9; clone_size: NA; d_call: TRBD2; cdr3_nt: TGTGCCAGCAGCGTAGGACCTCGGCGGGAGGAGAAAGATACGCAGTATTTT; cdr3_aa: CASSVGPRREEKDTQYF
j_call: TRBJ1-2; v_call: TRBV28; clone_size: NA; d_call: NA; cdr3_nt: TGTGCCAGCAGTTTAATTAACTATGGCTACACCTTC; cdr3_aa: CASSLINYGYTF
j_call: TRBJ2-5; v_call: TRBV11-1; clone_size: NA; d_call: NA; cdr3_nt: TGTGCCAGCAGCCCCGTGGGGACACGGTTCGAGACCCAGTACTTC; cdr3_aa: CASSPVGTRFETQYF
j_call: TRBJ2-7; v_call: TRBV28; clone_size: NA; d_call: TRBD1; cdr3_nt: TGTGCCAGCAGTAAAACCGGGACAGGGGTTCACGAGCAGTACTTC; cdr3_aa: CASSKTGTGVHEQYF
j_call: TRBJ2-2; v_call: TRBV27; clone_size: NA; d_call: NA; cdr3_nt: TGTGCCAGCAGTTTCGGGGGTTTTAGCACCGGGGAGCTGTTTTTT; cdr3_aa: CASSFGGFSTGELFF
j_call: TRBJ1-2; v_call: TRBV28; clone_size: NA; d_call: NA; cdr3_nt: TGTGCCAGCACCATTGGGCAGGGCGGAGGCTACACCTTC; cdr3_aa: CASTIGQGGGYTF
j_call: TRBJ2-7; v_call: TRBV4-2; clone_size: few; d_call: TRBD2; cdr3_nt: TGTGCCAGCAGCCCCGGACTAGCGGGAGAGTCCTACGAGCAGTACTTC; cdr3_aa: CASSPGLAGESYEQYF
j_call: TRBJ2-4; v_call: TRBV12-1; clone_size: NA; d_call: NA; cdr3_nt: TGTGCCAGCAGCTCCGCCTGGGACCCTTGGGACATTCAGTACTTC; cdr3_aa: CASSSAWDPWDIQYF
j_call: TRBJ2-4; v_call: TRBV28; clone_size: NA; d_call: NA; cdr3_nt: TGTGCCAGCAGGCCTCCCGGCCCGACCAACATTCAGTACTTC; cdr3_aa: CASRPPGPTNIQYF
j_call: TRBJ2-4; v_call: TRBV15; clone_size: NA; d_call: NA; cdr3_nt: TGTGCCACCGGTGAGGCCAAAAACATTCAGTACTTC; cdr3_aa: CATGEAKNIQYF
j_call: TRBJ2-4; v_call: TRBV5-1; clone_size: NA; d_call: TRBD2; cdr3_nt: TGCGCCAGCAGCTTGGAGGGGGCTAGCGGGATTGGGGCGGCGAACATTCAGTACTTC; cdr3_aa: CASSLEGASGIGAANIQYF
j_call: TRBJ2-7; v_call: TRBV28; clone_size: NA; d_call: NA; cdr3_nt: TGTGCCAGCAGTTTTACGGGCAACGAGCAGTACTTC; cdr3_aa: CASSFTGNEQYF
j_call: TRBJ2-7; v_call: TRBV4-3; clone_size: NA; d_call: TRBD2; cdr3_nt: TGCGCCAGCAGCCAAATCAATAGCGGGGGCGAGCAGTACTTC; cdr3_aa: CASSQINSGGEQYF
j_call: TRBJ1-1; v_call: TRBV27; clone_size: NA; d_call: NA; cdr3_nt: TGTGCCAGCAGTTTACGGGGGGGAACTGAAGCTTTCTTT; cdr3_aa: CASSLRGGTEAFF
j_call: TRBJ1-1; v_call: TRBV14; clone_size: NA; d_call: TRBD1; cdr3_nt: TGTGCCAGCAGCCAGACAGGGGCTTACACTGAAGCTTTCTTT; cdr3_aa: CASSQTGAYTEAFF
j_call: TRBJ1-1; v_call: TRBV27; clone_size: NA; d_call: TRBD1; cdr3_nt: TGTGCCAGCAGTCCAAGGGATAGGGGGCCTTACACTGAAGCTTTCTTT; cdr3_aa: CASSPRDRGPYTEAFF